Shown below are 14 T cell receptor beta chains from a single sample sequenced in a study of T cells in Graves' hyperthyroidism and ophthalmopathy. TCR beta CDR3 sequences were amplified from RNA transcripts. The HTBI primer set was used in a first-round RT-PCR of the TCR CDR3. MiXCR was run by TCRdb on the multiplex PCR reads, yielding one entry per CDR3 protein. This sample yields approximately 320,000 distinct CDR3 sequences, of which 16% are seen a single time; 33% belongs to the top ten. The sample consisted of blood. These receptors were obtained from a man aged 25 to 40 with Graves' hyperthyroidism.

This clonotype was seen ten or more times. V usage is TRBV28 and J usage is TRBJ2-1; the match to TRBD1 covers 12 bases. The J segment lost 8 bases and the V segment lost 6 bases, leaving 8 bases of the junction unmatched. In germline, CDR1 is MDHEN, CDR2 SYDVKM. The CDR3 spans 15 residues. CDR3 sequence: CASSVPGTGGDEQFF. In nucleotides, the CDR3 is TGTGCCAGCAGCGTCCCCGGGACAGGGGGCGATGAGCAGTTCTTC. Supplemented by reference TRBV28 and TRBJ2-1, the full variable domain reads DVKVTQSSRYLVKRTGEKVFLECVQDMDHENMFWYRQDPGLGLRLIYFSYDVKMKEKGDIPEGYSVSREKKERFSLILESASTNQTSMYLCASSVPGTGGDEQFFGPGTRLTVL.

The chain links TRBV24-1 to TRBJ2-1; 7 bases align to TRBD2. The CDR3 sequence is 15 residues long. V dropped 2 bases and J dropped 7; count of bases not matched to a gene: 7. Germline V lookup: CDR1 KGHDR, CDR2 SFDVKD. The DNA for the CDR3 is TGTGCCACCAGTGATTATGGGCGGGAGTTAAATGAGCAGTTCTTC. Amino acid sequence: CATSDYGRELNEQFF.

This chain links TRBV11-2 with TRBJ2-2; D is undetermined. CDR3 length: 14 residues. The germline CDR1 and CDR2 sequences are SGHAT and FQNNGV. Between the trimmed V and J ends, which lost 1 base and 8 bases, there was a span of 11 bases. CDR3 sequence: CASSLARNVGELFF. For the CDR3, the DNA is TGTGCCAGCAGCTTAGCTCGCAACGTAGGGGAGCTGTTTTTT.

The genes are TRBV27 and TRBJ2-7, with D perhaps matching TRBD1 (6 bases). CDR1 MNHEY and CDR2 SMNVEV come from the germline V gene (reference sequence). Trimming left V 3 bases short and J 0 bases short, with 9 bases between. There are 14 residues in the CDR3. The CDR3 here is CASSFKDSSYEQYF. The CDR3 nucleotides are TGTGCCAGCAGTTTTAAGGACAGCTCCTACGAGCAGTACTTC.

The chain recombines TRBV4-1 with TRBJ1-1, with D possibly TRBD1 on 6 matching bases. The CDR3 runs to 15 residues. Germline lookup yields CDR1 MGHRA and CDR2 YSYEKL. V was pared by 0 bases and J by 0 bases, with 8 bases between. CDR3 coding DNA: TGCGCCAGCAGCCAAGAGAGGGGGATGAACACTGAAGCTTTCTTT. This sequence encodes CASSQERGMNTEAFF.

This clonotype has at least ten counts. This chain links TRBV11-2 with TRBJ2-5, with D possibly TRBD1 on 5 matching bases. Trimming shortened V by 4 bases and J by 3 bases, and 12 bases separated the two germline ends. The length of the CDR3 is 14 residues. Germline CDR1 reads SGHAT; CDR2 reads FQNNGV. CDR3 bases: TGTGCCAGCAGCTCAAGGGGCGGTGAAGAGACCCAGTACTTC. Its protein product is CASSSRGGEETQYF.

This clonotype was counted only a few times. The rearrangement joins TRBV18 to TRBJ1-3; 12 positions match TRBD1. CDR3 length equals 16 residues. Per the germline V gene, CDR1 is KGHSH and CDR2 is LQKENI. After removal of 3 bases from V and 3 bases from J, the junction contained 3 bases not matched to a gene. The CDR3 DNA sequence: TGTGCCAGCTCACCGGGACAGGGGGCAATTGGAAACACCATATATTTT. Its protein is CASSPGQGAIGNTIYF.

This clonotype came up a few times. This chain joins TRBV11-2 and TRBJ2-1; the match to TRBD2 covers 8 bases. Per the germline V gene, CDR1 is SGHAT and CDR2 is FQNNGV. The trim removed 4 bases at V and 8 bases at J, leaving 10 bases unmatched. This CDR3 is 15 amino acids long. This CDR3 is CASSSTSGPGYEQFF. The CDR3 DNA sequence: TGTGCCAGCAGCTCTACTAGCGGCCCGGGGTATGAGCAGTTCTTC. Filled out from reference TRBV11-2 and TRBJ2-1, the complete variable domain reads EAGVAQSPRYKIIEKRQSVAFWCNPISGHATLYWYQQILGQGPKLLIQFQNNGVVDDSQLPKDRFSAERLKGVDSTLKIQPAKLEDSAVYLCASSSTSGPGYEQFFGPGTRLTVL.

This clonotype has only a few counts. The rearrangement links TRBV12-3 or TRBV12-4 to TRBJ1-5; D gene uncertain. The CDR3 runs 15 residues. Trimming removed 1 base at V and 5 bases at J, with 12 bases between. The CDR3 bases are TGTGCCAGCAGTTTAGATTCACTCGGCCATCAGCCCCAGCATTTT. Residues: CASSLDSLGHQPQHF.

This clonotype was seen more than once but under ten times. The V gene is TRBV11-2, the J gene TRBJ2-3; D not resolved. Germline lookup yields CDR1 SGHAT and CDR2 FQNNGV. Trimming took off 0 bases at V and 2 bases at J, with 15 bases between the two ends. The CDR3 runs to 17 residues. The CDR3 loop reads CASSLDGGSLYTDTQYF. The CDR3 DNA reads as TGTGCCAGCAGCTTAGATGGCGGCAGCCTATACACAGATACGCAGTATTTT.

This clonotype was seen a handful of times. The chain employs TRBV12-3 or TRBV12-4 and TRBJ2-7, with D perhaps TRBD1 or TRBD2 (5 bases each). The CDR3 is 17 residues long. Trimming removed 0 bases from V and 3 bases from J, with 18 bases in between. In nucleotides, the CDR3 is TGTGCCAGCAGTTTAGCGGAAAGAGGGGCGGTGGACTACGAGCAGTACTTC. This codes for CASSLAERGAVDYEQYF.

This clonotype was recorded many times. The chain is built from TRBV5-1 and TRBJ2-3; 10 bases map to TRBD2. Germline V lookup: CDR1 SGHRS, CDR2 YFSETQ. V shed 3 bases, J shed 7 bases, and the junction held 5 bases outside the gene matches. This CDR3 is built from 14 residues. CDR3 coding DNA: TGCGCCAGCAGCTCCGGGACTAGCGCCAATACGCAGTATTTT. It translates to CASSSGTSANTQYF. Based on the CDR3 plus reference TRBV5-1 and TRBJ2-3, the full variable domain is KAGVTQTPRYLIKTRGQQVTLSCSPISGHRSVSWYQQTPGQGLQFLFEYFSETQRNKGNFPGRFSGRQFSNSRSEMNVSTLELGDSALYLCASSSGTSANTQYFGPGTRLTVL.

This clonotype was picked up many times. This chain uses TRBV2 with TRBJ2-5, with unresolved D. Germline CDR1 reads SNHLY; CDR2 reads FYNNEI. The CDR3 totals 12 residues. Between the trimmed V and J ends, which lost 9 bases and 1 base, there was a span of 9 bases. CDR3 loop: CARSRGQETQYF. CDR3 coding DNA: TGTGCCAGGTCGCGCGGCCAAGAGACCCAGTACTTC.

This clonotype was recorded a few times. This sequence joins TRBV15 and TRBJ2-2; D unclear. Germline-derived CDR1 and CDR2 are LNHNV and YYDKDF (reference sequence). V was pared by 0 bases and J by 6 bases, with 11 bases between. The CDR3 sequence is 15 residues long. CDR3 sequence: CATSRDGERAGELFF. The CDR3 bases are TGTGCCACCAGCAGAGATGGGGAAAGGGCCGGGGAGCTGTTTTTT.